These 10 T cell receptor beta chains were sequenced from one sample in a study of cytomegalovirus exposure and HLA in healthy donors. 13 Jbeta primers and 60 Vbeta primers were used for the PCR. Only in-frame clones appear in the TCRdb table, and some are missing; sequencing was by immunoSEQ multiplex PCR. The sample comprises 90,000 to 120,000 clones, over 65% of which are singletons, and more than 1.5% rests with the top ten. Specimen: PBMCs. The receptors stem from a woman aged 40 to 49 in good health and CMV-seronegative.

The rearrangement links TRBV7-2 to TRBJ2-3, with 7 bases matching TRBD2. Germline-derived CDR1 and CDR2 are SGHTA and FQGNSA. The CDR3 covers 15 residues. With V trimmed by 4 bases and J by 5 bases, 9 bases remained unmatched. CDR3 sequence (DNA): TGTGCCAGCAGCTCATTGGGGGGGAGAGGAGATACGCAGTATTTT. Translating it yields CASSSLGGRGDTQYF. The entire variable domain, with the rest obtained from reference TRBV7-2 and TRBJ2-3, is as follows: GAGVSQSPSNKVTEKGKDVELRCDPISGHTALYWYRQSLGQGLEFLIYFQGNSAPDKSGLPSDRFSAERTGGSVSTLTIQRTQQEDSAVYLCASSSLGGRGDTQYFGPGTRLTVL.

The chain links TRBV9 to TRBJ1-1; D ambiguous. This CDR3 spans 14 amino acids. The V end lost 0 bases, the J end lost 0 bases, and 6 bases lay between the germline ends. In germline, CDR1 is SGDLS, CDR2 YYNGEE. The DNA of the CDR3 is TGTGCCAGCAGCGTAGCGGGATTGAACACTGAAGCTTTCTTT. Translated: CASSVAGLNTEAFF. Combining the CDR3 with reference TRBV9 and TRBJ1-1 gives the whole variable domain DSGVTQTPKHLITATGQRVTLRCSPRSGDLSVYWYQQSLDQGLQFLIQYYNGEERAKGNILERFSAQQFPDLHSELNLSSLELGDSALYFCASSVAGLNTEAFFGQGTRLTVV.

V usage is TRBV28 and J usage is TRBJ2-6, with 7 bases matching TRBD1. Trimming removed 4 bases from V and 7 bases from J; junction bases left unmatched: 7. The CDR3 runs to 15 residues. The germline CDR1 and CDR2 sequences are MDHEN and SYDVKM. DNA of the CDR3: TGTGCCAGCAGTTCGTCCAGGGGGACCGCCAACGTCCTGACTTTC. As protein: CASSSSRGTANVLTF.

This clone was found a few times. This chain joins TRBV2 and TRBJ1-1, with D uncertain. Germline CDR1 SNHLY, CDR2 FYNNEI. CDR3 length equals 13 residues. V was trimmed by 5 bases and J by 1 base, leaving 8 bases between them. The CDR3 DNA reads TGTGCCAGCAGTTACAGCCCGAACACTGAAGCTTTCTTT. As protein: CASSYSPNTEAFF.

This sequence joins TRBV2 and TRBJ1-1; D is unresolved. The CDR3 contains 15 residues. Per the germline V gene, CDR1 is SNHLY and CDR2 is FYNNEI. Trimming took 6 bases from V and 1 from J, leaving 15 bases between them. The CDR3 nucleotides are TGTGCCAGCAGGCCTCGGGGAGGAGAGAACACTGAAGCTTTCTTT. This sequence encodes CASRPRGGENTEAFF.

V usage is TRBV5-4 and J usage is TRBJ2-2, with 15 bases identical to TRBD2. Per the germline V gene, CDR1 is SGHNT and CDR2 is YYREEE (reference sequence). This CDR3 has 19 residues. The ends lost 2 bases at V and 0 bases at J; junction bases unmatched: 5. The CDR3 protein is CASSLGTSGRRTNTGELFF. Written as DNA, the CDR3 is TGTGCCAGCAGCTTAGGGACTAGCGGGAGGAGGACGAACACCGGGGAGCTGTTTTTT. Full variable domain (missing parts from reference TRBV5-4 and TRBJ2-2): ETGVTQSPTHLIKTRGQQVTLRCSSQSGHNTVSWYQQALGQGPQFIFQYYREEENGRGNFPPRFSGLQFPNYSSELNVNALELDDSALYLCASSLGTSGRRTNTGELFFGEGSRLTVL.

For the CDR3, the DNA is TGTGCCAGCAGCTCGTTAGGACAGGGGGCATGGGGCTACACCTTC. Translating it yields CASSSLGQGAWGYTF. J is TRBJ1-2 and V is TRBV9; 11 positions match TRBD1. The CDR3 covers 15 residues. V shed 4 bases, J shed 8 bases, and the junction held 10 bases outside the gene matches. In germline, CDR1 is SGDLS, CDR2 YYNGEE.

The DNA for the CDR3 is TGTGCCAGCAGGTCTAGTTACGAGCAGTACTTC. It is translated as CASRSSYEQYF. The chain has TRBV28 and TRBJ2-7, with D unresolved. The CDR3 loop spans 11 amino acids. Looked up from germline, CDR1 is MDHEN and CDR2 is SYDVKM. Trimming took 6 bases from V and 4 from J, leaving 7 bases between them. Complete variable domain (other parts from reference TRBV28 and TRBJ2-7): DVKVTQSSRYLVKRTGEKVFLECVQDMDHENMFWYRQDPGLGLRLIYFSYDVKMKEKGDIPEGYSVSREKKERFSLILESASTNQTSMYLCASRSSYEQYFGPGTRLTVT.

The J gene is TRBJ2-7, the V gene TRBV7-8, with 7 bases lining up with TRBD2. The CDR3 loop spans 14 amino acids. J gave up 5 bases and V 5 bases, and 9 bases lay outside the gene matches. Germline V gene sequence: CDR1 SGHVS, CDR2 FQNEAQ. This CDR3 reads CASSLGLRLDEQYF. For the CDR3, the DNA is TGTGCCAGCAGCCTGGGACTACGCCTGGACGAGCAGTACTTC.

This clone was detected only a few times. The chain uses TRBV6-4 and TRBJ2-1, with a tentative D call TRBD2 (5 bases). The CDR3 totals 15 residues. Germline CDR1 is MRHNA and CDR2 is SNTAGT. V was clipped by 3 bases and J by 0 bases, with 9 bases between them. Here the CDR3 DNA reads TGTGCCAGCAGTGAAGAGGCGGGCTCCTACAATGAGCAGTTCTTC. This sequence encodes CASSEEAGSYNEQFF.